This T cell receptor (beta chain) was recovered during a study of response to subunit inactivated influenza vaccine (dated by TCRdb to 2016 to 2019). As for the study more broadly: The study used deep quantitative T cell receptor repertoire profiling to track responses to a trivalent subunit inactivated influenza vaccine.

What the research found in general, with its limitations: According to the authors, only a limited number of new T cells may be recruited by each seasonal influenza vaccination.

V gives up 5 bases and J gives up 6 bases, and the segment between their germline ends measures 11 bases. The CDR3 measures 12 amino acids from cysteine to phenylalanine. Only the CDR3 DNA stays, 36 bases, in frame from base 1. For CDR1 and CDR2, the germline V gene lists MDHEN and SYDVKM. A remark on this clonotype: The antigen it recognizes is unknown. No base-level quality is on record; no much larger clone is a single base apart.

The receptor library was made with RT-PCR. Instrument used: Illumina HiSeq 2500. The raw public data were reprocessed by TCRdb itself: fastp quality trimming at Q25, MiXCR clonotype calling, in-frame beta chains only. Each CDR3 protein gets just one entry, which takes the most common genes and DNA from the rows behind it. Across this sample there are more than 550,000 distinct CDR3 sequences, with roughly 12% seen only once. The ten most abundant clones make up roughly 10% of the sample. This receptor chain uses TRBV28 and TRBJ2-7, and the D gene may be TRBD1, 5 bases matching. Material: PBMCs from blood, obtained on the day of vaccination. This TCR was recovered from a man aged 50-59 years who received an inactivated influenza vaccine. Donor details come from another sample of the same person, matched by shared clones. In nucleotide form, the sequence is TGTGCCAGCAGTAGACCAGGGCTCGAGCAGTACTTC. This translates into CASSRPGLEQYF.